The 11 T cell receptor beta chains in this list originate from one sample, sequenced in a study of T cell changes during pregnancy in multiple sclerosis. Method: immunoSEQ multiplex PCR; TCRdb's copy keeps in-frame clones and lacks some. The sample includes some 87,000 clones, 90% to 95% of them seen just once. The sequencing here drew on peripheral blood, taken in the second trimester of pregnancy. Receptors originate from a female donor with multiple sclerosis, enrolled in a pregnancy study.

The CDR3 DNA reads TGCGCCAGCAGTGAGGGCAGGGGGCCTGATGAAAAACTGTTTTTT. It codes for CASSEGRGPDEKLFF. The genes are TRBV10-1 and TRBJ1-4; TRBD1 aligns across 8 bases. V was pared by 2 bases and J by 6 bases, with 5 bases of the junction left unmatched. The germline CDR1 and CDR2 sequences are WNHNN and SYGVQD (reference sequence). This CDR3 has 15 amino acids.

The gene calls are TRBV2 and TRBJ2-7, with D possibly matching TRBD1 (6 bases). V lost 6 bases to trimming and J lost 5 bases, with 14 bases between them. Germline lookup yields CDR1 SNHLY and CDR2 FYNNEI. The length of the CDR3 is 13 residues. CDR3 in amino acids: CASRPRTGNEQYF. As DNA, the CDR3 is TGTGCCAGCAGACCTCGTACAGGGAACGAGCAGTACTTC.

The chain couples TRBV25-1 to TRBJ2-5; D might be TRBD1 (5 bases). This CDR3 is built from 13 residues. Per germline, CDR1 MGHDK and CDR2 SYGVNS. V lost 7 bases to trimming and J lost 7 bases, with 16 bases between them. In DNA, the CDR3 is TGTGCCAGCAAAGTCCGTAGGGGTGGGACCCAGTACTTC. Its protein product is CASKVRRGGTQYF.

The CDR3 bases are TGTGCCAGCAGCTTGGACAGGGGGCGGCGAGAGACCCAGTACTTC. Translated, it gives CASSLDRGRRETQYF. The rearrangement joins TRBV5-6 to TRBJ2-5; 9 nucleotides line up with TRBD1. Trimming removed 0 bases from V and 4 bases from J; junction bases left unmatched: 4. The CDR3 is made up of 15 amino acids. The germline V gene has CDR1 SGHDT and CDR2 YYEEEE.

The chain has TRBV30 and TRBJ1-2, with D perhaps matching TRBD1 (6 bases). Looked up from germline, CDR1 is GTSNPN and CDR2 is SVGIG (reference sequence). This CDR3 region has 13 residues. Trimming took 2 bases from V and 2 from J, leaving 9 bases between them. CDR3 sequence (DNA): TGTGCCTGGAGTCGCACAGGGAACTATGGCTACACCTTC. Protein sequence: CAWSRTGNYGYTF. Based on the CDR3 plus reference TRBV30 and TRBJ1-2, the full variable domain is SQTIHQWPATLVQPVGSPLSLECTVEGTSNPNLYWYRQAAGRGLQLLFYSVGIGQISSEVPQNLSASRPQDRQFILSSKKLLLSDSGFYLCAWSRTGNYGYTFGSGTRLTVV.

The chain employs TRBV9 and TRBJ2-7; D is possibly TRBD1 (6 bases). The CDR3 totals 14 residues. CDR1 SGDLS and CDR2 YYNGEE come from the germline V gene. Between the trimmed V and J ends, which lost 3 bases and 1 base, there was a span of 11 bases. CDR3 nucleotide sequence: TGTGCCAGCAGCGAGGCAACAGGGTCCTACGAGCAGTACTTC. Encoded protein: CASSEATGSYEQYF.

The rearrangement links TRBV7-9 to TRBJ1-4; no firm D call. The V and J ends lost 1 base and 9 bases respectively, with 15 bases between them. CDR3 length: 15 residues. Germline CDR1 SEHNR, CDR2 FQNEAQ (reference sequence). CDR3 DNA sequence: TGTGCCAGCAGCTTAGATGAGTACAACTATAAAAAACTGTTTTTT. It translates to CASSLDEYNYKKLFF.

CDR3 DNA: TGTGCCAGCTCGCGACAGGGACGGGAAAAACTGTTTTTT. This encodes CASSRQGREKLFF. The V gene is TRBV18, the J gene TRBJ1-4; 7 positions match TRBD1. The CDR3 is made up of 13 amino acids. CDR1 and CDR2 from the germline V gene are KGHSH and LQKENI. The ends lost 6 bases at V and 8 bases at J; junction bases unmatched: 6.

In its sample, this clone was seen once. V gene TRBV27 combines with J gene TRBJ2-7, with 9 nucleotides matching TRBD1. Germline V CDR1 and CDR2: MNHEY, SMNVEV (reference sequence). V shed 5 bases, J shed 4 bases, and the junction held 6 bases outside the gene matches. The CDR3 has 14 amino acids. Here the CDR3 DNA reads TGTGCCAGCAGTATAGGGACAGGGTTGTACGAGCAGTACTTC. This translates into CASSIGTGLYEQYF.

The gene calls are TRBV4-1 and TRBJ1-4, with D unresolved. The germline V gene has CDR1 MGHRA and CDR2 YSYEKL. Trimming pared 1 base from V and 4 bases from J, leaving 10 bases between. The length of the CDR3 is 15 residues. In nucleotides, the CDR3 is TGCGCCAGCAGCCAAGCGACGGGGTTTAATGAAAAACTGTTTTTT. Protein sequence: CASSQATGFNEKLFF.

The rearrangement uses TRBV28 and TRBJ1-2; 7 bases line up with TRBD1. CDR1 and CDR2 from the germline V gene are MDHEN and SYDVKM. The CDR3 sequence is 13 residues long. After removal of 8 bases from V and 9 bases from J, the junction contained 12 bases not matched to a gene. Here the CDR3 reads CASGSIQGHSYTF. The CDR3 nucleotides read TGTGCCAGCGGAAGCATACAGGGGCACAGCTACACCTTC.